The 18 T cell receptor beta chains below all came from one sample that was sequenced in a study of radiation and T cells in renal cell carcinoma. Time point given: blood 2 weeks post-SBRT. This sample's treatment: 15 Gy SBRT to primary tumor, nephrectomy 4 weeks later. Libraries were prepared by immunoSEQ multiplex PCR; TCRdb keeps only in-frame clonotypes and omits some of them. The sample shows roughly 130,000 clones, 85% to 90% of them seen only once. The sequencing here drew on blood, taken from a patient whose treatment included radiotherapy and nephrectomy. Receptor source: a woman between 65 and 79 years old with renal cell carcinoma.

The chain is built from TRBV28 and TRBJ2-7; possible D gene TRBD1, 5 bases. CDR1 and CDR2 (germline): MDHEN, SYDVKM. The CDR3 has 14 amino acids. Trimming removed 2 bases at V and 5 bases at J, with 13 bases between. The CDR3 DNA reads TGTGCCAGCAGTTTAGCGTTCCGCAGGGACGAGCAGTACTTC. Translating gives CASSLAFRRDEQYF.

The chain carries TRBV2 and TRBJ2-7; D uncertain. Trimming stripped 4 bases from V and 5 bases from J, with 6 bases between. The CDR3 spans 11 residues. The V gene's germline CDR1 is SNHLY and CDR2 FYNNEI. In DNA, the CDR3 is TGTGCCAGCAGTGTTTTCAACGAGCAGTACTTC. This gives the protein CASSVFNEQYF.

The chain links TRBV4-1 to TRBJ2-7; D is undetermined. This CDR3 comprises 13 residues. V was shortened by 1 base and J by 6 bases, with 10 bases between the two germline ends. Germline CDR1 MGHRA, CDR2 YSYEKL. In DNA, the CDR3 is TGCGCCAGCAGCCAAGTCAAGTCTCTCGAGCAGTACTTC. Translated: CASSQVKSLEQYF.

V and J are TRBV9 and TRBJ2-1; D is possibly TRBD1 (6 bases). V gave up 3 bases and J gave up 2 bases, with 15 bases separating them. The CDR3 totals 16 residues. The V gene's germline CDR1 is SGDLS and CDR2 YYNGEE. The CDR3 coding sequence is TGTGCCAGCAGCGAGACACCGGGACAACCCTACAATGAGCAGTTCTTC. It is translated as CASSETPGQPYNEQFF.

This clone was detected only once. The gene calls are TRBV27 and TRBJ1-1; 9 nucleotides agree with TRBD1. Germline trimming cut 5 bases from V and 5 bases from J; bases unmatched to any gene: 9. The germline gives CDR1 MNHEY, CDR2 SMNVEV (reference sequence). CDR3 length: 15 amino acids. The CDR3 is CASSRYTGGGTEAFF. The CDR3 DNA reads TGTGCCAGCAGTCGTTATACAGGGGGCGGGACTGAAGCTTTCTTT.

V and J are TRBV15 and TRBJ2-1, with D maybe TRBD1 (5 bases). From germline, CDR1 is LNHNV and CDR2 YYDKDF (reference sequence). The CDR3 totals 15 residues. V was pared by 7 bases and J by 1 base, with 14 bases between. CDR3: CATTLTGLSYNEQFF. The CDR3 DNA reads TGTGCCACCACCCTAACAGGTCTTTCCTACAATGAGCAGTTCTTC. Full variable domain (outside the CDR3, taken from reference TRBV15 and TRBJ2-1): DAMVIQNPRYQVTQFGKPVTLSCSQTLNHNVMYWYQQKSSQAPKLLFHYYDKDFNNEADTPDNFQSRRPNTSFCFLDIRSPGLGDTAMYLCATTLTGLSYNEQFFGPGTRLTVL.

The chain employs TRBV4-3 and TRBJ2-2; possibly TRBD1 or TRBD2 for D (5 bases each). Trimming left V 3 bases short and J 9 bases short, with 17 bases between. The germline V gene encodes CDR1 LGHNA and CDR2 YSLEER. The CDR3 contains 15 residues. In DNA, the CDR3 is TGCGCCAGCAGCCAGGAGGACACCCAAAGCTGGGAGCTGTTTTTT. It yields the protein CASSQEDTQSWELFF.

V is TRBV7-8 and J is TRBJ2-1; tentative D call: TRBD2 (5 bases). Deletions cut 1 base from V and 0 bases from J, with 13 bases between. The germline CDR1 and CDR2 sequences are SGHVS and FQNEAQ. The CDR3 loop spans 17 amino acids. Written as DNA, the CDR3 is TGTGCCAGCAGCTTAGTCCCGGGGAGAAGCTCCTACAATGAGCAGTTCTTC. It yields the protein CASSLVPGRSSYNEQFF.

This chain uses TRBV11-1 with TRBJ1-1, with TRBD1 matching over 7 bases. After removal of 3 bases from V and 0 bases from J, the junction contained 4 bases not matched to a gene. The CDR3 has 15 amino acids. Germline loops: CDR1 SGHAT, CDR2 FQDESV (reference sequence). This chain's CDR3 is CASSFDGQVNTEAFF. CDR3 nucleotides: TGTGCCAGCAGCTTCGACGGACAGGTGAACACTGAAGCTTTCTTT. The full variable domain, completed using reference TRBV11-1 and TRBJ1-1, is EAEVAQSPRYKITEKSQAVAFWCDPISGHATLYWYRQILGQGPELLVQFQDESVVDDSQLPKDRFSAERLKGVDSTLKIQPAELGDSAMYLCASSFDGQVNTEAFFGQGTRLTVV.

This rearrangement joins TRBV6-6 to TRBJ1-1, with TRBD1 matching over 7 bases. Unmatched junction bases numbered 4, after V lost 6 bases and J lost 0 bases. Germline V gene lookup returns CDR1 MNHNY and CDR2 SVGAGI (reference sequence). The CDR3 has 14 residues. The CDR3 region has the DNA TGTGCCAGCAGCTACAGGGGAATGAACACTGAAGCTTTCTTT. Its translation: CASSYRGMNTEAFF.

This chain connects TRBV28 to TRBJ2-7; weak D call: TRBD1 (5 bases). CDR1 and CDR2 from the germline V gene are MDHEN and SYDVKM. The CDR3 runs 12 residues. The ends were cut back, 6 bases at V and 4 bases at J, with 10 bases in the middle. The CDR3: CASSPPGYEQYF. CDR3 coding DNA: TGTGCCAGCAGCCCCCCAGGGTACGAGCAGTACTTC.

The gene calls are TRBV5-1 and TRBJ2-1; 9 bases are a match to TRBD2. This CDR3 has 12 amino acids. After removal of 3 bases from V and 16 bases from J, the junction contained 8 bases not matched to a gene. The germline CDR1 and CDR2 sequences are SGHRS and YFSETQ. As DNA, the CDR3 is TGCGCCAGCAGCTGGGCGGGGGGGCCGAGATTCTTC. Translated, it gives CASSWAGGPRFF.

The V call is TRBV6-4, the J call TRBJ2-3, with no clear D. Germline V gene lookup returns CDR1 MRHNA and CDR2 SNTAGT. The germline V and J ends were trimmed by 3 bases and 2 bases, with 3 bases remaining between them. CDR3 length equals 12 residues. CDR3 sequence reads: CASSDSTDTQYF. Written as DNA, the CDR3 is TGTGCCAGCAGTGATTCCACAGATACGCAGTATTTT.

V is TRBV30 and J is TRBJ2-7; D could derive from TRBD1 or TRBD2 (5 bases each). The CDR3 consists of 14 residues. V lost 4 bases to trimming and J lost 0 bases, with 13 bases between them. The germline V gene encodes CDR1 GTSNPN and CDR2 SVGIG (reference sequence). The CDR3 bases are TGTGCCTGGAAGTCGGGACGAGGCTCCTACGAGCAGTACTTC. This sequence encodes CAWKSGRGSYEQYF.

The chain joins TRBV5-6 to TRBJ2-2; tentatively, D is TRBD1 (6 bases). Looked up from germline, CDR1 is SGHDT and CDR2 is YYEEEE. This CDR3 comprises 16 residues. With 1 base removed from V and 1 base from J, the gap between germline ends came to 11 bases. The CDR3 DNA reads TGTGCCAGCAGCTTGCTTACAGGGAGGAACACCGGGGAGCTGTTTTTT. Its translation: CASSLLTGRNTGELFF.

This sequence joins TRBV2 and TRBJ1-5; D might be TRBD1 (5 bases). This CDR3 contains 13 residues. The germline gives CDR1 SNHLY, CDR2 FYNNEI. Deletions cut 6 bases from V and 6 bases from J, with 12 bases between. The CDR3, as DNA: TGTGCCAGCAGAACCGGCGGGACTCAGCCCCAGCATTTT. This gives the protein CASRTGGTQPQHF.

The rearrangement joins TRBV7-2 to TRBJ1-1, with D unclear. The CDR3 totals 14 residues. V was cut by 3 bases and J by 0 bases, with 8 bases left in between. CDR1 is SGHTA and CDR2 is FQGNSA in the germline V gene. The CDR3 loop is CASSFRLMNTEAFF. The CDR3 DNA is TGTGCCAGCAGCTTCAGACTCATGAACACTGAAGCTTTCTTT.

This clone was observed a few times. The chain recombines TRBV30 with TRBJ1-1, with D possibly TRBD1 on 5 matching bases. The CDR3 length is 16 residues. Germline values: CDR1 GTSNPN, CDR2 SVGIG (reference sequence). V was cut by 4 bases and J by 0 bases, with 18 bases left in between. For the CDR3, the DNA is TGTGCCTGGATGGTCCAATCAGGGATAATGAACACTGAAGCTTTCTTT. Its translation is CAWMVQSGIMNTEAFF.